The source of this TCR beta chain is a study of blood T cell repertoires in COVID-19. Germline V gives CDR1 SGHNT, CDR2 YENEEA. V was pared by 2 bases and J by 9 bases, with 11 bases between. The CDR3 has 13 residues. Original analysis: Amplification from reference gene primers served as the basis for estimated nucleated cell counts. Produced via immunoSEQ multiplex PCR; TCRdb's table is partial and in-frame only. The V and J calls and clone size come from that table; D and trimming were worked out from the DNA. This sample has 20,000 to 30,000 clones, with 82% found just once. This chain links TRBV11-3 with TRBJ2-1; D is undetermined. The specimen was peripheral blood. The TCR originated in a human donor in a cohort sampled during active COVID-19. For the CDR3, the DNA is TGTGCCAGCAGCTTACCCCAGGTTGGTGAGCAGTTCTTC. As protein: CASSLPQVGEQFF.